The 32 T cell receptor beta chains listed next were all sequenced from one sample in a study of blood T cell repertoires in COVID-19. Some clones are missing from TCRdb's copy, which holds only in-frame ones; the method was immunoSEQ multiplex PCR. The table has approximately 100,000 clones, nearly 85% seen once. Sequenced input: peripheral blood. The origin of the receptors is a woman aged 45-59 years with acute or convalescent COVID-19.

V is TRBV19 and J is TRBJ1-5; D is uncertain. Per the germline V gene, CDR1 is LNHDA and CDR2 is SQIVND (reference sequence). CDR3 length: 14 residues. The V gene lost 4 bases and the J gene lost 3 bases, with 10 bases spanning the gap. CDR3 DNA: TGTGCCAGTAGTAACCCCCTAGACAATCAGCCCCAGCATTTT. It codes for CASSNPLDNQPQHF.

The CDR3, as DNA: TGTGCCAGCAGCCAGGCACAGGGAGTAACAGATACGCAGTATTTT. Translated, it gives CASSQAQGVTDTQYF. The rearrangement links TRBV3-1 (or the pseudogene TRBV3-2) to TRBJ2-3; weak D call: TRBD1 (6 bases). The V and J ends lost 3 bases and 3 bases respectively, with 13 bases between them. The CDR3 runs to 15 residues. Germline CDR1 and CDR2: LGHDT and YNNKEL (reference sequence).

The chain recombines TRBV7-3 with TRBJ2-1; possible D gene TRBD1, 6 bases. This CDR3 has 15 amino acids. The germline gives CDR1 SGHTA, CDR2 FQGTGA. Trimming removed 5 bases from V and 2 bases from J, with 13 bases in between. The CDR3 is CASSPRTAAYNEQFF. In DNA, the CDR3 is TGTGCCAGCAGCCCCCGGACAGCTGCCTACAATGAGCAGTTCTTC.

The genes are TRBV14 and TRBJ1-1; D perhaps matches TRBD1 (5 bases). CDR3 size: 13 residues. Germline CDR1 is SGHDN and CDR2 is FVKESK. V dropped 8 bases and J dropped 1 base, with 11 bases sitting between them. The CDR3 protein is CASRRQPNTEAFF. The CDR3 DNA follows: TGTGCCAGCCGCCGACAGCCGAACACTGAAGCTTTCTTT.

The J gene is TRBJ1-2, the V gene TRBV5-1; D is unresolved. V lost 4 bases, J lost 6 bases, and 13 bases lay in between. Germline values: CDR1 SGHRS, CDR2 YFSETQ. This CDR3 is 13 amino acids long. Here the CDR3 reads CASSPARADGYTF. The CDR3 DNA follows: TGCGCCAGCAGCCCCGCGAGGGCAGATGGCTACACCTTC.

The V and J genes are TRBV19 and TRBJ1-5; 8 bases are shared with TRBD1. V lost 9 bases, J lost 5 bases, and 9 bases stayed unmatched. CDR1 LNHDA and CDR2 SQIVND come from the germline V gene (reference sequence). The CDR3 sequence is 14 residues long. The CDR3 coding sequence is TGTGCCAGCCTAATACAGGGGGGCGATCAGCCCCAGCATTTT. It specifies CASLIQGGDQPQHF.

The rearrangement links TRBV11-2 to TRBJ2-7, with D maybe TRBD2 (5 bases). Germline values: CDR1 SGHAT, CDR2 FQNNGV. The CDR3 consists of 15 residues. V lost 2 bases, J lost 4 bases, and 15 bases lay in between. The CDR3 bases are TGTGCCAGCAGCTTAACGGGGAATCCCCGGTACGAGCAGTACTTC. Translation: CASSLTGNPRYEQYF.

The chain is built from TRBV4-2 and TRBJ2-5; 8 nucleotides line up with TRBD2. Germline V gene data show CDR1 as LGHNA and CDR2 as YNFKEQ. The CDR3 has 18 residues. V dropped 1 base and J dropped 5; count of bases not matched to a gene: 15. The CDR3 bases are TGTGCCAGCAGCCAAGGAGAAACTAGCGGTTCTACCATGGAGACCCAGTACTTC. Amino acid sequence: CASSQGETSGSTMETQYF.

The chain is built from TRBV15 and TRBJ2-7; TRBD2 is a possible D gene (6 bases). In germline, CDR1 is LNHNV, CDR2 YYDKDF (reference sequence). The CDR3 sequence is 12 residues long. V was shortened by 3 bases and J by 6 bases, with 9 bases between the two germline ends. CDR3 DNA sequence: TGTGCCACCAGCAGGGTCGGGGGCGAGCAGTACTTC. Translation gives CATSRVGGEQYF.

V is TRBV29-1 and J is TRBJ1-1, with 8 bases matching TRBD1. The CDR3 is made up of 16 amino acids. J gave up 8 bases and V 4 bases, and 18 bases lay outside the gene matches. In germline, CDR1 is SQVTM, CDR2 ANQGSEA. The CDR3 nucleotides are TGCAGCGTTGTTTATCAGGGGGCAGCGAATAAGCGAGAAGCTTTCTTT. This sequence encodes CSVVYQGAANKREAFF. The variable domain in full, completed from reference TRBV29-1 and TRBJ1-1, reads SAVISQKPSRDICQRGTSLTIQCQVDSQVTMMFWYRQQPGQSLTLIATANQGSEATYESGFVIDKFPISRPNLTFSTLTVSNMSPEDSSIYLCSVVYQGAANKREAFFGQGTRLTVV.

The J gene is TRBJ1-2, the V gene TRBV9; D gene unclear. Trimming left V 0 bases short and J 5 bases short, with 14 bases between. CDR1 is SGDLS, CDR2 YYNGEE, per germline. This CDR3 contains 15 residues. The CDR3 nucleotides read TGTGCCAGCAGCGTAGCGGTAGCAGGACTTTATGGCTACACCTTC. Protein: CASSVAVAGLYGYTF.

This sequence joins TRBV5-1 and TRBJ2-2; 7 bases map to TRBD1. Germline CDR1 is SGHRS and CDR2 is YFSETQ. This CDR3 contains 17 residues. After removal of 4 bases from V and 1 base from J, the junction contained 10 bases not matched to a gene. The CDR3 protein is CASSPRQGVLNTGELFF. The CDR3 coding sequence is TGCGCCAGCAGCCCTCGGCAGGGGGTCCTGAACACCGGGGAGCTGTTTTTT.

CDR3 loop: CASSPLPADRGGHEQFF. CDR3 in DNA: TGTGCCAGCTCACCCCTCCCGGCGGACAGGGGTGGTCATGAGCAGTTCTTC. The chain employs TRBV18 and TRBJ2-1; 9 bases map to TRBD1. Trimming took 3 bases from V and 8 from J; bases not matched to a gene: 14. The germline V gene has CDR1 KGHSH and CDR2 LQKENI. The CDR3 loop spans 17 amino acids.

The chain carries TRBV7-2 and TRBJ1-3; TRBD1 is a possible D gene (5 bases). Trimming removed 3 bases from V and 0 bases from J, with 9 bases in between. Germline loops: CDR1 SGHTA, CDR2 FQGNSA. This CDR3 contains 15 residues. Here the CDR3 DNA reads TGTGCCAGCAGCTTTGGGGGGAACTCTGGAAACACCATATATTTT. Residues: CASSFGGNSGNTIYF. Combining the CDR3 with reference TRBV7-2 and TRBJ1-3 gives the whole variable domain GAGVSQSPSNKVTEKGKDVELRCDPISGHTALYWYRQSLGQGLEFLIYFQGNSAPDKSGLPSDRFSAERTGGSVSTLTIQRTQQEDSAVYLCASSFGGNSGNTIYFGEGSWLTVV.

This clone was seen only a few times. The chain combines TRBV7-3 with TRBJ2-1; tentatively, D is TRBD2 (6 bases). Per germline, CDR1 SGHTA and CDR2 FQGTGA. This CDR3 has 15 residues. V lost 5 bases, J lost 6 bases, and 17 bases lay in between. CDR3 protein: CASSPPGGAGNEQFF. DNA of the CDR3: TGTGCCAGCAGCCCTCCGGGCGGGGCGGGCAATGAGCAGTTCTTC.

The CDR3 reads CASSLRLAGGLSTDTQYF. CDR3 nucleotides: TGCGCCAGCAGCCTGAGACTAGCGGGGGGCCTCAGCACAGATACGCAGTATTTT. The V gene is TRBV5-1, the J gene TRBJ2-3; TRBD2 agrees at 13 bases. The CDR3 extends over 18 amino acids. Losses at the gene ends were 4 bases for V and 0 bases for J; bases not matched to a gene: 8. CDR1 and CDR2 (germline): SGHRS, YFSETQ.

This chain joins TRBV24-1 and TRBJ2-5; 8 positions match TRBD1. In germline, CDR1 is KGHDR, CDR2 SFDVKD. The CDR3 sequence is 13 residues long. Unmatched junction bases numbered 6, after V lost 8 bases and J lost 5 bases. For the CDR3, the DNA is TGTGCCACCACCCAGGGGGCGGGTGAGACCCAGTACTTC. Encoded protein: CATTQGAGETQYF.

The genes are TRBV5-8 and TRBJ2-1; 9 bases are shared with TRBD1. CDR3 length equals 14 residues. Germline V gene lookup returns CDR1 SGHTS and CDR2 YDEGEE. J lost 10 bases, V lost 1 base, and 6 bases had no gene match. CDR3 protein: CASSLWTGVFEQFF. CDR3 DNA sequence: TGTGCCAGCAGCTTGTGGACAGGGGTATTCGAGCAGTTCTTC.

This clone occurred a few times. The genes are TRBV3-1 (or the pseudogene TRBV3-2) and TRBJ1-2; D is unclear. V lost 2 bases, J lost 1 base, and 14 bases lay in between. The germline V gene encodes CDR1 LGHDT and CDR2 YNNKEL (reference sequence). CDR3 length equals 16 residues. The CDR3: CASSQYVGGDNYGYTF. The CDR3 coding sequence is TGTGCCAGCAGCCAATACGTCGGCGGGGATAACTATGGCTACACCTTC.

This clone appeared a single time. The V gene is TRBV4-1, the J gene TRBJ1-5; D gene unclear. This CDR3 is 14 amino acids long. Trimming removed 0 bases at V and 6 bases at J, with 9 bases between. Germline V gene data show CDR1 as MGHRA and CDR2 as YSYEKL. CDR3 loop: CASSQDSTSQPQHF. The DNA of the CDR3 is TGCGCCAGCAGCCAAGATAGTACGAGTCAGCCCCAGCATTTT.

CDR3 in DNA: TGTGCCAGCAGCTTAGGGCACGGGAGCGCTGAAGCTTTCTTT. It is translated as CASSLGHGSAEAFF. V gene TRBV7-8 combines with J gene TRBJ1-1; D is ambiguous. The V end lost 1 base, the J end lost 6 bases, and 12 bases lay between the germline ends. The CDR3 is 14 residues long. Germline V gene data show CDR1 as SGHVS and CDR2 as FQNEAQ.

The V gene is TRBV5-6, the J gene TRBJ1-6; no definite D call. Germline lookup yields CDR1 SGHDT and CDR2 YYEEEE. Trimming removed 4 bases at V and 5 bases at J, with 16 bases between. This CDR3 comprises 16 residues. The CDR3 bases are TGTGCCAGCAGCCCCCCGAGCGGCGGCCATAATTCACCCCTCCACTTT. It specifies CASSPPSGGHNSPLHF.

The CDR3 region is CASSLSRGNYGYTF. In DNA, the CDR3 is TGTGCCAGCAGTTTGAGTCGGGGTAACTATGGCTACACCTTC. V is TRBV27 and J is TRBJ1-2; D is unresolved. There are 14 residues in the CDR3. From germline, CDR1 is MNHEY and CDR2 SMNVEV (reference sequence). Trimming left V 3 bases short and J 1 base short, with 9 bases between.

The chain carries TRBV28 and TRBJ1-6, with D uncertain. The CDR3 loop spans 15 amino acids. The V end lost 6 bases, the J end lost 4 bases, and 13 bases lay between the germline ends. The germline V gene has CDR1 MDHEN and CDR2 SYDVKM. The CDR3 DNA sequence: TGTGCCAGCAGACCTGGTCCAACTTATAATTCACCCCTCCACTTT. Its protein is CASRPGPTYNSPLHF.

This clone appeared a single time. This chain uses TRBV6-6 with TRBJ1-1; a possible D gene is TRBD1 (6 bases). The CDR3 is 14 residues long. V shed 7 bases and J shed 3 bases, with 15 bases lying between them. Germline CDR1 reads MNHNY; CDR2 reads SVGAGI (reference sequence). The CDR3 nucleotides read TGTGCCAGCATCCCCTTAAGACAGGACACTGAAGCTTTCTTT. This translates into CASIPLRQDTEAFF.

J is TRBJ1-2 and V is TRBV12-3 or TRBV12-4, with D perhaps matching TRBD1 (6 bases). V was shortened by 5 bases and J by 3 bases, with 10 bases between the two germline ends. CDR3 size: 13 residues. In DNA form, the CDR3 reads TGTGCCAGCAGTCTCCAGGGGCACTATGGCTACACCTTC. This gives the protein CASSLQGHYGYTF.

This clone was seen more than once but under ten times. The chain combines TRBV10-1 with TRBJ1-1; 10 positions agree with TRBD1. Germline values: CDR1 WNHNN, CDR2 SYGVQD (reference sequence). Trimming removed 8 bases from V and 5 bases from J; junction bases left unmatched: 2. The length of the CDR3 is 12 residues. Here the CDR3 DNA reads TGCGCCAGCCGGGGACAGGGGACTGAAGCTTTCTTT. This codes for CASRGQGTEAFF.

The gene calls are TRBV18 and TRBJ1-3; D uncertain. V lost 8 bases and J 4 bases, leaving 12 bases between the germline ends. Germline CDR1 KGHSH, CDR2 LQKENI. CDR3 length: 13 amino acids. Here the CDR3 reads CASGSGAGNTIYF. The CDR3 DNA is TGTGCCAGCGGGAGTGGAGCCGGAAACACCATATATTTT.

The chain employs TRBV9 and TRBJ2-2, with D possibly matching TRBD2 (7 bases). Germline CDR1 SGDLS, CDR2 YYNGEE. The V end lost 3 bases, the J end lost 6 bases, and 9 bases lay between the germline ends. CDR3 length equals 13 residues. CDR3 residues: CASSGGGAGELFF. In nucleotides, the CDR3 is TGTGCCAGCAGCGGCGGGGGCGCCGGGGAGCTGTTTTTT.

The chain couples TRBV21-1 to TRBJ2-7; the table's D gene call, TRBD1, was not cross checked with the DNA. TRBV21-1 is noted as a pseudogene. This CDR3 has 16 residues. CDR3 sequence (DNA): TGTGCCAGCAGCAATCCGCCAGATAAGTTCTCCTACGAGCAGTACTTC. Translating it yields CASSNPPDKFSYEQYF.

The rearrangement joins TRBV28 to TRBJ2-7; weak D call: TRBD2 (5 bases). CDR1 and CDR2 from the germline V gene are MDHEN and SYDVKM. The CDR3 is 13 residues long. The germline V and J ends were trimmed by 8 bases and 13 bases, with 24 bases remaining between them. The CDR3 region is CASGSSGIQPFYF. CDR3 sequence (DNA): TGTGCCAGCGGGTCGTCCGGGATCCAACCATTTTACTTC.

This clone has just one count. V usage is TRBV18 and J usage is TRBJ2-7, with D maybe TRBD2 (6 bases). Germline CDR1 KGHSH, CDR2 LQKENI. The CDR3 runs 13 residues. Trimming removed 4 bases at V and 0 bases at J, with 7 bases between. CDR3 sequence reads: CASSLGLSYEQYF. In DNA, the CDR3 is TGTGCCAGCTCACTGGGACTCTCCTACGAGCAGTACTTC.